The sequence of this T cell receptor (beta chain) was determined in a study of cytomegalovirus exposure and HLA in healthy donors. Germline lookup yields CDR1 SEHNR and CDR2 FQNEAQ (reference sequence). This CDR3 region has 15 residues. V was shortened by 1 base and J by 4 bases, with 13 bases between the two germline ends. PCR employed 60 Vbeta and 13 Jbeta primers. Clones were sequenced by immunoSEQ multiplex PCR, and TCRdb holds only the in-frame ones, with some missing. The table records more than 80,000 clones, 70% to 85% of them present only once. The material sequenced was PBMCs. This receptor was identified in a man aged 55 to 70 in good health and CMV-seronegative. This sequence joins TRBV7-9 and TRBJ1-1; no reliable D call. The CDR3 nucleotides are TGTGCCAGCAGCTTAGAATTTAGGCGGGGCACTGAAGCTTTCTTT. It codes for CASSLEFRRGTEAFF. The entire variable domain, with the rest obtained from reference TRBV7-9 and TRBJ1-1, is as follows: DTGVSQNPRHKITKRGQNVTFRCDPISEHNRLYWYRQTLGQGPEFLTYFQNEAQLEKSRLLSDRFSAERPKGSFSTLEIQRTEQGDSAMYLCASSLEFRRGTEAFFGQGTRLTVV.